What follows are 28 T cell receptor beta chains derived from one specimen sequenced in a study of blood T cells in healthy people across ages. Through a sample-barcoded 5' primer and a J-beta primer mix, a second PCR was run for roughly 6 to 12 cycles. TCRdb fed the 5' RACE reads into MiXCR, producing one record per CDR3 protein. This table holds 1.5 million or so distinct CDR3 sequences, approximately 40% found once. The sample was blood. All receptors derive from a woman under 30 in good health.

The chain employs TRBV12-5 and TRBJ2-3; 7 nucleotides align to TRBD1. The trim removed 6 bases at V and 8 bases at J, leaving 17 bases unmatched. This CDR3 is 16 amino acids long. Germline V gene data show CDR1 as LGHNT and CDR2 as FRNRAP. DNA of the CDR3: TGTGCTAGTGGGACTAAGACGACAGGGACAATCATTACGCAGTATTTT. It translates to CASGTKTTGTIITQYF. The entire variable domain, with the rest obtained from reference TRBV12-5 and TRBJ2-3, is as follows: DARVTQTPRHKVTEMGQEVTMRCQPILGHNTVFWYRQTMMQGLELLAYFRNRAPLDDSGMPKDRFSAEMPDATLATLKIQPSEPRDSAVYFCASGTKTTGTIITQYFGPGTRLTVL.

The rearrangement uses TRBV11-2 and TRBJ2-3; perhaps D is TRBD1 or TRBD2 (5 bases each). Trimming took off 5 bases at V and 0 bases at J, with 12 bases between the two ends. The germline V gene encodes CDR1 SGHAT and CDR2 FQNNGV. The CDR3 has 15 residues. As DNA, the CDR3 is TGTGCCAGCAGCCCCCTGGGGACCAGCACAGATACGCAGTATTTT. Translating it yields CASSPLGTSTDTQYF.

V and J are TRBV3-1 and TRBJ2-7; no reliable D call. The CDR3 sequence is 15 residues long. Germline V gene lookup returns CDR1 LGHDT and CDR2 YNNKEL (reference sequence). Trimming removed 0 bases at V and 2 bases at J, with 11 bases between. CDR3 sequence (DNA): TGTGCCAGCAGCCAAGATAACCAGCCCACCTACGAGCAGTACTTC. This encodes CASSQDNQPTYEQYF.

The CDR3 is CASSRRDGMYEQYF. The CDR3 nucleotides are TGTGCCAGTAGCCGCCGGGACGGAATGTACGAGCAGTACTTC. This chain joins TRBV19 and TRBJ2-7, with D perhaps given as TRBD1 or TRBD2 (5 bases each). The V gene lost 6 bases and the J gene lost 4 bases, with 16 bases spanning the gap. CDR3 size: 14 residues. Germline V gene sequence: CDR1 LNHDA, CDR2 SQIVND (reference sequence). The full variable domain, completed using reference TRBV19 and TRBJ2-7, is DGGITQSPKYLFRKEGQNVTLSCEQNLNHDAMYWYRQDPGQGLRLIYYSQIVNDFQKGDIAEGYSVSREKKESFPLTVTSAQKNPTAFYLCASSRRDGMYEQYFGPGTRLTVT.

Only a few counts were recorded for this clonotype. The chain has TRBV3-1 and TRBJ2-1; D is undetermined. The CDR3 covers 15 residues. Trimming cost V 7 bases and J 8 bases, with 21 bases left between them. Germline V gene data show CDR1 as LGHDT and CDR2 as YNNKEL (reference sequence). CDR3 region: CASTSTRVVSHEQFF. CDR3 sequence (DNA): TGTGCCAGCACGAGTACAAGAGTAGTTTCGCATGAGCAGTTCTTC.

This clonotype was observed a handful of times. The rearrangement joins TRBV5-1 to TRBJ2-7; D tentatively reads TRBD1 or TRBD2 (5 bases each). Germline values: CDR1 SGHRS, CDR2 YFSETQ. CDR3 size: 14 residues. Trimming left V 1 base short and J 1 base short, with 9 bases between. Written as DNA, the CDR3 is TGCGCCAGCAGCTTGCGGGACCCTTCCTACGAGCAGTACTTC. This translates into CASSLRDPSYEQYF.

This chain connects TRBV5-5 to TRBJ2-5; D is uncertain. Per the germline V gene, CDR1 is SGHKS and CDR2 is YYEKEE (reference sequence). The CDR3 has 14 amino acids. Deletions cut 3 bases from V and 2 bases from J, with 11 bases between. Written as DNA, the CDR3 is TGTGCCAGCAGCTCTGCAGGAGTACAAGAGACCCAGTACTTC. This sequence encodes CASSSAGVQETQYF.

The V gene is TRBV6-5, the J gene TRBJ2-4; D is perhaps TRBD1 (5 bases). Trimming took 0 bases from V and 0 from J, leaving 12 bases between them. The germline V gene encodes CDR1 MNHEY and CDR2 SVGAGI. This CDR3 is 17 amino acids long. DNA for the CDR3: TGTGCCAGCAGTTACTCGACGGCAGGGATAGCCAAAAACATTCAGTACTTC. This encodes CASSYSTAGIAKNIQYF.

The chain combines TRBV29-1 with TRBJ2-7; TRBD1 matches at 7 bases. In germline, CDR1 is SQVTM, CDR2 ANQGSEA. J lost 0 bases, V lost 4 bases, and 6 bases had no gene match. The CDR3 loop spans 14 amino acids. CDR3 DNA: TGCAGCGTTGGGTTGGGACAGAGCTCCTACGAGCAGTACTTC. It is translated as CSVGLGQSSYEQYF.

The V and J genes are TRBV5-6 and TRBJ2-7; D gene unclear. Trimming stripped 2 bases from V and 6 bases from J, with 6 bases between. Germline values: CDR1 SGHDT, CDR2 YYEEEE. The CDR3 is made up of 11 amino acids. The CDR3 loop is CASSFSVEQYF. The CDR3 DNA reads as TGTGCCAGCAGCTTTTCAGTCGAGCAGTACTTC.

This clonotype occurred a few times. The chain employs TRBV20-1 and TRBJ2-1; 8 positions match TRBD2. V shed 5 bases and J 0 bases; nucleotides not matched to a gene: 9. Germline V gene lookup returns CDR1 DFQATT and CDR2 SNEGSKA (reference sequence). The CDR3 sequence is 16 residues long. CDR3 coding DNA: TGCAGTGCTTTACCACGGGGGGGGAGCTCCTACAATGAGCAGTTCTTC. Translating it yields CSALPRGGSSYNEQFF.

Concerning this clonotype itself: One end of the junction is discordant with germline, which a read error may explain. The gene calls are TRBV6-6 and TRBJ2-5; 9 bases line up with TRBD2. This CDR3 is 14 amino acids long. The V gene's germline CDR1 is MNHNY and CDR2 SVGAGI (reference sequence). The CDR3 here is CTSGGSGSQETQYF. DNA of the CDR3: TGTACCAGCGGAGGTAGCGGGAGCCAAGAGACCCAGTACTTC.

This clonotype appeared a few times. The J gene is TRBJ2-1, the V gene TRBV7-2; D gene ambiguous. Trimming stripped 4 bases from V and 9 bases from J, with 16 bases between. The germline V gene has CDR1 SGHTA and CDR2 FQGNSA. The CDR3 extends over 14 amino acids. CDR3 nucleotides: TGTGCCAGCAGCTCTACGATTGGGCTGGGTGAGCAGTTCTTC. The encoded protein is CASSSTIGLGEQFF. Supplemented by reference TRBV7-2 and TRBJ2-1, the full variable domain reads GAGVSQSPSNKVTEKGKDVELRCDPISGHTALYWYRQSLGQGLEFLIYFQGNSAPDKSGLPSDRFSAERTGGSVSTLTIQRTQQEDSAVYLCASSSTIGLGEQFFGPGTRLTVL.

The V gene is TRBV5-1, the J gene TRBJ2-1, with D perhaps TRBD2 (6 bases). Trimming shortened V by 2 bases and J by 10 bases, and 16 bases separated the two germline ends. CDR3 size: 14 residues. Germline V gives CDR1 SGHRS, CDR2 YFSETQ. CDR3 protein: CASSFGAVGGEQFF. The CDR3 DNA reads TGCGCCAGCAGCTTCGGGGCAGTCGGAGGGGAGCAGTTCTTC.

This clonotype was seen a single time. The chain carries TRBV6-4 and TRBJ2-3, with D unresolved. Trimming removed 4 bases at V and 6 bases at J, with 17 bases between. The germline gives CDR1 MRHNA, CDR2 SNTAGT. This CDR3 comprises 15 residues. DNA for the CDR3: TGTGCCAGCAGTGTTACGGGTGGATCGGGTGATACGCAGTATTTT. Residues: CASSVTGGSGDTQYF.

V gene TRBV24-1 combines with J gene TRBJ2-5, with D perhaps assigned TRBD1 or TRBD2 (5 bases each). From germline, CDR1 is KGHDR and CDR2 SFDVKD. The CDR3 covers 15 residues. The V and J ends lost 3 bases and 2 bases respectively, with 12 bases between them. Written as DNA, the CDR3 is TGTGCCACCAGTGATGGGGGACGGACACAAGAGACCCAGTACTTC. Translating it yields CATSDGGRTQETQYF.

CDR3 residues: CASSEGSGDRNQPQHF. The DNA of the CDR3 is TGTGCCAGCAGTGAAGGGTCAGGGGATCGCAATCAGCCCCAGCATTTT. This chain connects TRBV2 to TRBJ1-5; a weak D match, TRBD1 (6 bases). The CDR3 sequence is 16 residues long. CDR1 and CDR2 from the germline V gene are SNHLY and FYNNEI. V was pared by 1 base and J by 2 bases, with 12 bases between.

The chain combines TRBV25-1 with TRBJ1-4, with TRBD1 as a possible D gene (5 bases). The CDR3 contains 14 residues. CDR1 and CDR2 from the germline V gene are MGHDK and SYGVNS. V was pared by 8 bases and J by 4 bases, with 14 bases between. Here the CDR3 DNA reads TGTGCCAGCCCCCCGGGACGGAATAATGAAAAACTGTTTTTT. Its protein is CASPPGRNNEKLFF.

This clonotype was seen just once. CDR3 sequence reads: CSARAPGSATDTQYF. CDR3 nucleotide sequence: TGCAGTGCTAGAGCTCCGGGGTCGGCCACAGATACGCAGTATTTT. This chain links TRBV20-1 with TRBJ2-3; D perhaps matches TRBD2 (5 bases). CDR1 DFQATT and CDR2 SNEGSKA come from the germline V gene (reference sequence). V gave up 1 base and J gave up 2 bases, with 13 bases separating them. CDR3 length: 15 residues.

The J gene is TRBJ1-1, the V gene TRBV28, with a tentative D call TRBD1 (6 bases). Germline V gene data show CDR1 as MDHEN and CDR2 as SYDVKM. The CDR3 is 11 amino acids. V lost 7 bases, J lost 12 bases, and 15 bases lay in between. The CDR3 region has the DNA TGTGCCAGCACCCTAACAGGGCTAACTTTCTTT. Amino acid sequence: CASTLTGLTFF.

The chain carries TRBV11-2 and TRBJ1-1; tentative D call: TRBD1 (5 bases). The germline CDR1 and CDR2 sequences are SGHAT and FQNNGV. Trimming removed 1 base at V and 7 bases at J, with 13 bases between. The CDR3 is 14 amino acids. The CDR3 DNA reads as TGTGCCAGCAGCTTAGCTTGGGGGTCCGTTGAAGCTTTCTTT. This sequence encodes CASSLAWGSVEAFF.

Concerning this clonotype: A much larger clone differs by one base, so this may be a read error. CDR3 sequence reads: CASSLTGAGLNTEAFF. CDR3 nucleotides: TGCGCCAGCAGCTTGACCGGGGCAGGGCTGAACACTGAAGCTTTCTTT. The V and J genes are TRBV5-1 and TRBJ1-1, with D maybe TRBD1 (5 bases). Germline V CDR1 and CDR2: SGHRS, YFSETQ. V was cut by 1 base and J by 0 bases, with 13 bases left in between. The length of the CDR3 is 16 residues.

This clonotype showed up many times. The chain links TRBV6-6 to TRBJ2-5, with D possibly matching TRBD2 (5 bases). The CDR3 has 14 amino acids. V gave up 6 bases and J gave up 0 bases, with 11 bases separating them. CDR1 and CDR2 (germline): MNHNY, SVGAGI (reference sequence). CDR3 amino acids: CASRSERNQETQYF. The DNA of the CDR3 is TGTGCCAGCAGATCTGAGCGGAACCAAGAGACCCAGTACTTC.

The CDR3 is CASSQRREGLYEQFF. The CDR3 nucleotides read TGTGCCAGCAGCCAACGGCGGGAGGGCCTCTATGAGCAGTTCTTC. The chain has TRBV4-2 and TRBJ2-1, with 9 positions matching TRBD2. The trim removed 2 bases at V and 8 bases at J, leaving 7 bases unmatched. Germline loops: CDR1 LGHNA, CDR2 YNFKEQ. The CDR3 totals 15 residues.

This clonotype appeared once. This rearrangement joins TRBV20-1 to TRBJ2-2; 11 positions match TRBD2. The CDR3 has 14 residues. Germline V gene sequence: CDR1 DFQATT, CDR2 SNEGSKA (reference sequence). The CDR3 sequence is CSPTSGANTGELFF. The DNA for the CDR3 is TGCAGCCCGACTAGCGGGGCGAACACCGGGGAGCTGTTTTTT.

The V and J genes are TRBV20-1 and TRBJ2-7, with 8 bases matching TRBD2. This CDR3 has 15 amino acids. V was pared by 2 bases and J by 2 bases, with 8 bases of the junction left unmatched. Germline V gives CDR1 DFQATT, CDR2 SNEGSKA (reference sequence). The CDR3 here is CSARNPGGGPYEQYF. CDR3 in DNA: TGCAGTGCTAGAAACCCGGGAGGGGGTCCCTACGAGCAGTACTTC.

To note about this clonotype: The junction does not match germline at one end; this may be a read error. The chain employs TRBV6-5 and TRBJ2-1, with D possibly TRBD2 on 7 matching bases. There are 14 residues in the CDR3. Germline CDR1 is MNHEY and CDR2 is SVGAGI. The CDR3 DNA sequence: TGTACCAGTTACCCGGGGGGCAGCTACAATGAGCAGTTCTTC. As protein: CTSYPGGSYNEQFF.

The rearrangement joins TRBV27 to TRBJ2-4, with D unresolved. This CDR3 has 16 residues. Deletions cut 3 bases from V and 1 base from J, with 13 bases between. CDR1 is MNHEY, CDR2 SMNVEV, per germline (reference sequence). In nucleotides, the CDR3 is TGTGCCAGCAGTTTTAAGGGTCCGCAGGCCAAAAACATTCAGTACTTC. Its translation is CASSFKGPQAKNIQYF.